The next 18 T cell receptor beta chains were all read from a single sample in a study of tumor and adjacent non-tumor tissue in lung cancer. A modified ARM-PCR protocol with three rounds of nested PCR amplified TCRbeta. TCRdb itself ran the multiplex PCR reads through MiXCR, one entry per CDR3 protein. The sample has over 60,000 distinct CDR3 sequences, around 80% seen once; the top ten hold 10% to 15%. No cell sorting was done before RNA was extracted from the tissue. Sequenced input: lung tumor tissue. The receptors shown here come from a woman aged 45-65 years with non-small cell lung cancer.

The CDR3 DNA is TGTGCCAGCAGCTCCAGACAGGCGGTACGCTCTGGGGCCAACGTCCCAACTTTC. It specifies CASSSRQAVRSGANVPTF. The chain links TRBV7-9 to TRBJ2-6, with a weak D call TRBD1 (6 bases). CDR3 length equals 18 residues. V gave up 4 bases and J gave up 19 bases, with 35 bases separating them. Germline V lookup: CDR1 SEHNR, CDR2 FQNEAQ (reference sequence). Full variable domain (outside the CDR3, taken from reference TRBV7-9 and TRBJ2-6): DTGVSQNPRHKITKRGQNVTFRCDPISEHNRLYWYRQTLGQGPEFLTYFQNEAQLEKSRLLSDRFSAERPKGSFSTLEIQRTEQGDSAMYLCASSSRQAVRSGANVPTFGAGSRLTVL.

A few counts support this clonotype. This may come from a read error, since a much larger clone is one base off. The chain joins TRBV4-1 to TRBJ2-7; possible D gene TRBD2, 6 bases. The CDR3 sequence is 16 residues long. The ends were cut back, 1 base at V and 6 bases at J, with 19 bases in the middle. Germline CDR1 and CDR2: MGHRA and YSYEKL. CDR3 DNA: TGCGCCAGCAGCCAAGGCGGCGGGACCATTGTGGGCGAGCAGTACTTC. Translating it yields CASSQGGGTIVGEQYF.

The chain couples TRBV20-1 to TRBJ1-5, with 7 bases that match TRBD1. The CDR3 length is 16 residues. The V gene's germline CDR1 is DFQATT and CDR2 SNEGSKA (reference sequence). The CDR3 DNA is TGCAATGCCACCCCCGTGAGGGGGCAGGGCAATCAGCCCCAGCATTTT. Its translation is CNATPVRGQGNQPQHF.

The table lists this clonotype with many counts. The chain is built from TRBV12-5 and TRBJ2-1; D is possibly TRBD2 (5 bases). Trimming removed 1 base at V and 9 bases at J, with 13 bases between. CDR3 length: 14 amino acids. Germline V lookup: CDR1 LGHNT, CDR2 FRNRAP. CDR3 nucleotides: TGTGCTAGTGGTTTGGAAGGGCTAGCATCTGAGCAGTTCTTC. This codes for CASGLEGLASEQFF.

This clonotype showed up just a few times. It is likely a read error, because the conserved phenylalanine at the end of the CDR3 is missing. The chain joins TRBV20-1 to TRBJ1-1, with D tentatively TRBD1 (5 bases). The germline CDR1 and CDR2 sequences are DFQATT and SNEGSKA (reference sequence). The CDR3 length is 17 residues. The V and J ends lost 0 bases and 0 bases respectively, with 17 bases between them. CDR3 protein: CSARDRGRGSMNTEAFI. The CDR3 DNA is TGCAGTGCTAGAGATCGTGGGCGGGGGAGCATGAACACTGAAGCTTTCATT.

Details on this clonotype: The CDR3 end shows no conserved phenylalanine or tryptophan, and so a read error is likely. It is unclear where the CDR3 begins or ends on the DNA, so no DNA is shown, and the CDR3 is as TCRdb lists it. The CDR3 is CASSLLTGGYEQYL. The V and J genes are TRBV11-2 and TRBJ2-7; TRBD2 is the table's D call and was not checked against the DNA. Germline CDR1 is SGHAT and CDR2 is FQNNGV. Termini included, the CDR3 measures 14 amino acids.

This clonotype was observed many times. This sequence joins TRBV28 and TRBJ2-1, with 9 bases lining up with TRBD2. This CDR3 is 15 amino acids long. The V segment lost 5 bases and the J segment 9 bases; nucleotides outside the gene matches: 11. The V gene's germline CDR1 is MDHEN and CDR2 SYDVKM. CDR3 coding DNA: TGTGCCAGCAGTCCCCCCAGGATAGCGGGAGTTGAGCAGTTCTTC. It translates to CASSPPRIAGVEQFF.

Points on this clonotype: Germline is not matched at one junction end, which may reflect a read error. The CDR3 sequence: CASSEIRNERLFF. CDR3 DNA: TGTGCCAGCAGTGAGATAAGGAATGAAAGACTGTTTTTT. The chain uses TRBV6-1 and TRBJ1-4; no reliable D call. The V gene's germline CDR1 is MNHNS and CDR2 SASEGT. The CDR3 is 13 amino acids.

The sample holds many counts of this clonotype. The rearrangement uses TRBV10-3 and TRBJ1-6, with D uncertain. The CDR3 loop spans 13 amino acids. V gave up 2 bases and J gave up 8 bases, with 7 bases separating them. Germline V gene sequence: CDR1 ENHRY, CDR2 SYGVKD. The CDR3 loop is CAISEEDDSPLHF. The CDR3, as DNA: TGTGCCATCAGTGAGGAGGACGATTCACCCCTCCACTTT.

A word on this clonotype: A junction boundary mismatches the germline segment, possibly from a read error. The chain recombines TRBV20-1 with TRBJ2-7; 7 bases map to TRBD2. This CDR3 is 18 amino acids long. The V gene's germline CDR1 is DFQATT and CDR2 SNEGSKA (reference sequence). CDR3 in DNA: TGCATTGCTAGGATGGTAGCGGGCCATAAGACTGACTCCTACGAGCAGTACTTC. This translates into CIARMVAGHKTDSYEQYF.

A word on this clonotype: The junction departs from the called germline gene at one end, perhaps through a read error. The chain recombines TRBV25-1 with TRBJ2-3; TRBD2 agrees at 7 bases. The germline V gene encodes CDR1 MGHDK and CDR2 SYGVNS. The CDR3 is 14 residues long. The chain's CDR3 is CASAQLTSTDTQYF. The CDR3 DNA reads TGTGCCAGCGCTCAGTTGACTAGCACAGATACGCAATATTTT.

This clonotype was observed a single time. The junction shows a germline mismatch at one end, possibly a read error. The chain has TRBV6-2 or TRBV6-3 and TRBJ1-5, with D possibly matching TRBD1 (5 bases). The germline gives CDR1 MNHEY, CDR2 SVGEGT. This CDR3 spans 14 amino acids. This CDR3 reads CTSVKMTENQPQHF. As DNA, the CDR3 is TGTACCAGCGTAAAGATGACAGAAAATCAGCCCCAGCATTTT.

Of note for this clonotype: One junction end disagrees with the germline gene, perhaps due to a read error. The V gene is TRBV11-2, the J gene TRBJ2-2; a possible D gene is TRBD1 (6 bases). The CDR3 contains 14 residues. Germline V lookup: CDR1 SGHAT, CDR2 FQNNGV. The CDR3: CVSSKNWDTGKLFF. The DNA for the CDR3 is TGTGTCAGTAGCAAAAACTGGGACACCGGGAAGCTGTTTTTT.

On this clonotype: A junction boundary mismatches the germline segment, possibly from a read error. This chain joins TRBV4-2 and TRBJ2-7; TRBD1 matches at 7 bases. The germline CDR1 and CDR2 sequences are LGHNA and YNFKEQ. The CDR3 is 15 amino acids. The CDR3 DNA is TGTGCCAGCAGCCCCGACGGGACAGATGACTACGAGCAGTATTTC. Translation: CASSPDGTDDYEQYF.

Remarks on this clonotype: This may arise from a read error, as a much more abundant clone is one base away. The gene calls are TRBV5-1 and TRBJ1-5, with D unresolved. CDR3 length equals 13 residues. Germline V gene data show CDR1 as SGHRS and CDR2 as YFSETQ. Written as DNA, the CDR3 is TGCGCCAGCACCTTGGATCCCAATCAGCCCCAGCATTTT. Its protein product is CASTLDPNQPQHF. Full variable domain (rest looked up from reference TRBV5-1 and TRBJ1-5): KAGVTQTPRYLIKTRGQQVTLSCSPISGHRSVSWYQQTPGQGLQFLFEYFSETQRNKGNFPGRFSGRQFSNSRSEMNVSTLELGDSALYLCASTLDPNQPQHFGDGTRLSIL.

This clonotype was seen a handful of times. A junction boundary mismatches the germline segment, possibly from a read error. The CDR3 DNA reads TGCGCCAACAGTGAGTCCGAGACTCCCCTCTACGAGCAGTACTTC. Translation: CANSESETPLYEQYF. The chain recombines TRBV10-2 with TRBJ2-7; no definite D call. This CDR3 has 15 amino acids. Germline CDR1 reads WSHSY; CDR2 reads SAAADI.

Details on this clonotype: The CDR3 does not end in the conserved phenylalanine or tryptophan, so this is likely a read error. The rearrangement links TRBV6-5 to TRBJ2-7, with a possible D match to TRBD2 (5 bases). V dropped 2 bases and J dropped 2 bases, with 13 bases sitting between them. The CDR3 loop spans 15 amino acids. Germline CDR1 and CDR2: MNHEY and SVGAGI. CDR3 in amino acids: CASSYPVGATYEQYY. The DNA for the CDR3 is TGTGCCAGCAGTTACCCGGTGGGAGCTACCTACGAGCAGTACTAC.

A word on this clonotype: Given a much more abundant clone one base away, this may be a read error. The chain is built from TRBV29-1 and TRBJ2-5, with 10 bases fitting TRBD2. V lost 3 bases and J lost 4; bases outside the gene matches: 8. The CDR3 runs to 15 residues. Germline CDR1 reads SQVTM; CDR2 reads ANQGSEA. CDR3 region: CSVELAGGFRETQYF. In nucleotides, the CDR3 is TGCAGCGTTGAGTTAGCGGGAGGCTTCCGAGAGACCCAGTACTTC.